The next 22 T cell receptor beta chains were all read from a single sample in a study of T cell repertoires in aging, cancer and after chemotherapy. Rearranged V-D-J TRB sequences were amplified with a mixed TRB-A/B primer pool. TCRdb redid the calling of the multiplex PCR reads with MiXCR, one entry per CDR3 protein. The data hold 2,000 to 2,500 distinct CDR3 sequences, with approximately 31% observed a single time. TCR beta rearrangements were amplified from peripheral blood genomic DNA. Material: blood. Source of these receptors: a human donor in good health.

The table lists this clonotype with a few counts. The rearrangement joins TRBV5-6 to TRBJ2-1, with D possibly called TRBD1 or TRBD2 (5 bases each). The CDR3 has 12 amino acids. Germline CDR1 SGHDT, CDR2 YYEEEE. The V gene lost 6 bases and the J gene lost 10 bases, with 14 bases spanning the gap. CDR3 DNA sequence: TGTGCCAGCACACTGGGGGTCGGGGAGCAGTTCTTC. This gives the protein CASTLGVGEQFF.

The chain combines TRBV24-1 with TRBJ2-3; D might be TRBD2 (5 bases). V lost 7 bases to trimming and J lost 0 bases, with 16 bases between them. Germline values: CDR1 KGHDR, CDR2 SFDVKD. CDR3 length: 16 residues. Here the CDR3 DNA reads TGTGCCACCAGCCCCAGCACTAGGGCGAGCACAGATACGCAGTATTTT. It specifies CATSPSTRASTDTQYF.

This clonotype was observed a few times. The rearrangement uses TRBV18 and TRBJ2-1, with TRBD2 matching over 13 bases. V lost 2 bases, J lost 6 bases, and 4 bases stayed unmatched. The CDR3 covers 16 residues. CDR1 is KGHSH and CDR2 is LQKENI in the germline V gene. The CDR3 DNA sequence: TGTGCCAGCTCACCAGGACTAGCGGGAGAGTTCAATGAGCAGTTCTTC. It translates to CASSPGLAGEFNEQFF.

In this sample, this clonotype turned up once. The CDR3 protein is CATTGTRGTDTQYF. CDR3 bases: TGTGCCACCACCGGGACTAGAGGTACGGATACGCAGTATTTT. This rearrangement joins TRBV6-2 or TRBV6-3 to TRBJ2-3; TRBD2 matches at 8 bases. The V gene end was trimmed by 10 bases and the J gene end by 6 bases; junction bases not matched to a gene: 12. CDR3 size: 14 residues. Germline values: CDR1 MNHEY, CDR2 SVGEGT.

The chain uses TRBV10-3 and TRBJ1-6, with 7 bases matching TRBD1. The CDR3 totals 15 residues. V lost 2 bases and J lost 5; bases outside the gene matches: 3. The germline gives CDR1 ENHRY, CDR2 SYGVKD. As DNA, the CDR3 is TGTGCCATCAGTGAGGGGACAGCTAATAATTCACCCCTCCACTTT. Protein sequence: CAISEGTANNSPLHF.

The genes are TRBV18 and TRBJ2-7, with 7 bases aligning to TRBD2. Germline V gene lookup returns CDR1 KGHSH and CDR2 LQKENI. CDR3 size: 16 residues. Unmatched junction bases numbered 10, after V lost 3 bases and J lost 2 bases. The CDR3 coding sequence is TGTGCCAGCTCACCCGCCGGGACTAAGAATCCCTACGAGCAGTACTTC. Translating gives CASSPAGTKNPYEQYF.

The J gene is TRBJ1-5, the V gene TRBV28, with D perhaps matching TRBD1 (6 bases). The V gene's germline CDR1 is MDHEN and CDR2 SYDVKM. This CDR3 has 15 amino acids. V dropped 6 bases and J dropped 2 bases, with 14 bases sitting between them. This chain's CDR3 is CASSRWTVGNQPQHF. Written as DNA, the CDR3 is TGTGCCAGCAGCCGATGGACAGTGGGCAATCAGCCCCAGCATTTT.

The rearrangement uses TRBV5-1 and TRBJ2-3; D is unresolved. Germline CDR1 reads SGHRS; CDR2 reads YFSETQ. The CDR3 covers 15 residues. With 6 bases removed from V and 2 bases from J, the gap between germline ends came to 16 bases. CDR3 nucleotide sequence: TGCGCCAGCACGGACCAGGACGGGTTCACAGATACGCAGTATTTT. Protein: CASTDQDGFTDTQYF.

Note on this clonotype: A much larger clone sits a single nucleotide away, making a read error possible. This rearrangement joins TRBV19 to TRBJ2-5; D is possibly TRBD1 or TRBD2 (5 bases each). Germline loops: CDR1 LNHDA, CDR2 SQIVND (reference sequence). This CDR3 region has 15 residues. Trimming took 6 bases from V and 5 from J, leaving 19 bases between them. CDR3 nucleotide sequence: TGTGCCAGTAGCCCCATGGGGACCTTGATTGAGACCCAGTACTTC. Translating gives CASSPMGTLIETQYF.

The gene calls are TRBV20-1 and TRBJ2-3, with 9 bases identical to TRBD1. CDR3 length equals 15 residues. Germline V gene sequence: CDR1 DFQATT, CDR2 SNEGSKA (reference sequence). V lost 5 bases to trimming and J lost 5 bases; unmatched junction nucleotides: 11. Here the CDR3 DNA reads TGCAGTGCTGCCGCGAGGGACAGGGAAGTAGATACGCAGTATTTT. Protein: CSAAARDREVDTQYF.

V and J are TRBV7-9 and TRBJ2-5, with D possibly matching TRBD2 (5 bases). V was clipped by 6 bases and J by 5 bases, with 13 bases between them. There are 13 residues in the CDR3. The germline V gene has CDR1 SEHNR and CDR2 FQNEAQ (reference sequence). The CDR3 DNA is TGTGCCAGCAGTACCGAGAGGACTGAGACCCAGTACTTC. Translated, it gives CASSTERTETQYF.

The chain has TRBV7-9 and TRBJ1-2, with D hard to call. Germline values: CDR1 SEHNR, CDR2 FQNEAQ (reference sequence). This CDR3 contains 13 residues. Trimming took 1 base from V and 7 from J, leaving 10 bases between them. CDR3 nucleotides: TGTGCCAGCAGCTTAGAGTCGGGGAGTGGCTACACCTTC. Encoded protein: CASSLESGSGYTF.

The genes are TRBV18 and TRBJ2-5; 9 nucleotides match TRBD2. The CDR3 sequence is 16 residues long. Germline lookup yields CDR1 KGHSH and CDR2 LQKENI. The V gene end was trimmed by 4 bases and the J gene end by 5 bases; junction bases not matched to a gene: 11. The CDR3 DNA reads as TGTGCCAGCTCACGAGGGGTCCTAGCGGGATGGGAGACCCAGTACTTC. Protein sequence: CASSRGVLAGWETQYF.

The chain uses TRBV10-3 and TRBJ2-7; D possibly corresponds to TRBD2 (6 bases). The germline V gene encodes CDR1 ENHRY and CDR2 SYGVKD. Trimming stripped 3 bases from V and 3 bases from J, with 15 bases between. This CDR3 comprises 15 residues. The CDR3 is CAISDRQGGNYEQYF. The CDR3 DNA reads TGTGCCATCAGTGACCGCCAGGGCGGGAACTACGAGCAGTACTTC.

The V and J genes are TRBV18 and TRBJ2-5; 12 bases are a match to TRBD2. CDR1 and CDR2 from the germline V gene are KGHSH and LQKENI. The CDR3 runs 19 residues. V gave up 5 bases and J gave up 2 bases; unmatched junction bases: 15. CDR3 residues: CASSISPGLAGTLQETQYF. In nucleotides, the CDR3 is TGTGCCAGCTCAATCTCACCGGGACTAGCGGGTACCCTTCAAGAGACCCAGTACTTC.

The chain combines TRBV6-2 or TRBV6-3 with TRBJ1-1; D gene unclear. Germline-derived CDR1 and CDR2 are MNHEY and SVGEGT. This CDR3 is built from 15 residues. The germline V and J ends were trimmed by 2 bases and 5 bases, with 15 bases remaining between them. This CDR3 reads CASSYGTAFGTEAFF. Here the CDR3 DNA reads TGTGCCAGCAGTTACGGTACAGCCTTTGGGACTGAAGCTTTCTTT.

The chain employs TRBV7-9 and TRBJ2-5, with a possible D match to TRBD2 (6 bases). V lost 2 bases to trimming and J lost 1 base, with 11 bases between them. CDR1 and CDR2 (germline): SEHNR, FQNEAQ (reference sequence). The CDR3 runs 15 residues. Here the CDR3 reads CASSLYGRGQETQYF. Here the CDR3 DNA reads TGTGCCAGCAGCTTATACGGGAGAGGCCAAGAGACCCAGTACTTC.

V is TRBV19 and J is TRBJ1-5; D is unclear. This CDR3 comprises 15 residues. Germline values: CDR1 LNHDA, CDR2 SQIVND (reference sequence). V lost 5 bases and J lost 0, with 11 bases in between. CDR3 loop: CASSLTAYSNQPQHF. The CDR3 nucleotides read TGTGCCAGTAGTCTAACAGCATATAGCAATCAGCCCCAGCATTTT.

This clonotype ranks as medium-sized. The gene calls are TRBV29-1 and TRBJ1-2, with D possibly matching TRBD1 (5 bases). In germline, CDR1 is SQVTM, CDR2 ANQGSEA. The germline V and J ends were trimmed by 7 bases and 9 bases, with 15 bases remaining between them. The CDR3 is made up of 11 amino acids. The CDR3 DNA reads as TGCAGCGCCTTACAGGATCGGAGCTACACCTTC. This translates into CSALQDRSYTF.

The J gene is TRBJ1-2, the V gene TRBV7-2; no firm D call. Trimming cost V 5 bases and J 1 base, with 17 bases left between them. The CDR3 is 16 amino acids. CDR1 SGHTA and CDR2 FQGNSA come from the germline V gene. The CDR3 sequence: CASSLLRSQVNYGYTF. In DNA, the CDR3 is TGTGCCAGCAGCCTACTTCGCTCCCAGGTTAACTATGGCTACACCTTC.

The rearrangement joins TRBV19 to TRBJ1-1, with D perhaps TRBD1 (6 bases). From germline, CDR1 is LNHDA and CDR2 SQIVND (reference sequence). This CDR3 has 14 residues. Trimming shortened V by 7 bases and J by 0 bases, and 12 bases separated the two germline ends. The CDR3 sequence: CASTLQGMNTEAFF. The CDR3, as DNA: TGTGCCAGTACCCTACAGGGAATGAACACTGAAGCTTTCTTT.

By share of the sample, this clonotype is large (0.1 to 1%). This chain uses TRBV29-1 with TRBJ2-1, with 7 bases matching TRBD1. The CDR3 extends over 15 amino acids. Trimming took 4 bases from V and 4 from J; bases not matched to a gene: 10. From germline, CDR1 is SQVTM and CDR2 ANQGSEA. CDR3 bases: TGCAGCGTTGTCGGAAGGACAGGCCCTTACAATGAGCAGTTCTTC. Its translation is CSVVGRTGPYNEQFF.